The 14 T cell receptor beta chains below all came from one sample that was sequenced in a study of OX40 agonist ivuxolimab in advanced cancers. Assay used: immunoSEQ multiplex PCR; TCRdb lists only in-frame clones, some missing. Here the sample spans around 70,000 clones, about 85% being singletons. The material was CD4+ or CD8+ T cells sorted from blood, obtained in a trial of the OX40 agonist ivuxolimab. The origin of the receptors is an adult with an advanced solid tumor such as melanoma, head and neck, liver or kidney cancer.

The chain combines TRBV25-1 with TRBJ2-3; 7 bases fit TRBD2. The trim removed 6 bases at V and 5 bases at J, leaving 8 bases unmatched. Germline V gene data show CDR1 as MGHDK and CDR2 as SYGVNS. The CDR3 has 14 residues. This CDR3 is CASSSTSMGDTQYF. The CDR3 DNA reads TGTGCCAGCAGCTCGACTAGCATGGGAGATACGCAGTATTTT.

The sample holds one count of this clone. This CDR3 reads CASSAPNSYNSPLHF. As DNA, the CDR3 is TGTGCCAGCAGTGCCCCGAACTCCTATAATTCACCCCTCCACTTT. The rearrangement links TRBV27 to TRBJ1-6; D ambiguous. CDR3 length: 15 amino acids. The V gene lost 5 bases and the J gene lost 0 bases, with 8 bases spanning the gap. The V gene's germline CDR1 is MNHEY and CDR2 SMNVEV (reference sequence).

The rearrangement uses TRBV6-5 and TRBJ1-2; 7 nucleotides match TRBD1. J was trimmed by 8 bases and V by 0 bases; bases with no gene match: 3. This CDR3 has 13 residues. Germline V gene sequence: CDR1 MNHEY, CDR2 SVGAGI. The CDR3 reads CASSYSRQGGYTF. CDR3 sequence (DNA): TGTGCCAGCAGTTACTCGAGACAGGGCGGCTACACCTTC.

The rearrangement joins TRBV6-5 to TRBJ1-5, with a tentative D call TRBD1 (5 bases). The CDR3 has 15 amino acids. V lost 0 bases, J lost 11 bases, and 17 bases lay in between. CDR1 is MNHEY and CDR2 is SVGAGI in the germline V gene. CDR3 region: CASSYSIQVKSAQHF. The CDR3 DNA reads as TGTGCCAGCAGTTACTCGATACAGGTGAAATCAGCCCAGCATTTT.

V usage is TRBV5-1 and J usage is TRBJ2-5, with 9 bases that match TRBD2. V was pared by 0 bases and J by 4 bases, with 7 bases of the junction left unmatched. From germline, CDR1 is SGHRS and CDR2 YFSETQ. There are 16 residues in the CDR3. For the CDR3, the DNA is TGCGCCAGCAGCTTGGTAGGGCGGGAGGGCCGAGAGACCCAGTACTTC. Protein product: CASSLVGREGRETQYF.

The rearrangement uses TRBV11-2 and TRBJ2-3; D remains unclear. In germline, CDR1 is SGHAT, CDR2 FQNNGV. The V and J ends lost 4 bases and 2 bases respectively, with 10 bases between them. This CDR3 comprises 14 residues. CDR3 loop: CASSSPQFTDTQYF. The CDR3 nucleotides read TGTGCCAGCAGCTCGCCCCAGTTCACAGATACGCAGTATTTT. Complete variable domain (other parts from reference TRBV11-2 and TRBJ2-3): EAGVAQSPRYKIIEKRQSVAFWCNPISGHATLYWYQQILGQGPKLLIQFQNNGVVDDSQLPKDRFSAERLKGVDSTLKIQPAKLEDSAVYLCASSSPQFTDTQYFGPGTRLTVL.

Concerning this clone: The junction departs from the called germline gene at one end, perhaps through a read error. This sequence joins TRBV7-2 and TRBJ2-1, with D possibly TRBD1 on 7 matching bases. This CDR3 contains 12 residues. The germline V gene has CDR1 SGHTA and CDR2 FQGNSA. The CDR3 DNA reads as TGTGCCAGCAGCCCCTGGGAGGACAGGAAGGTCTTC. This gives the protein CASSPWEDRKVF.

The chain has TRBV2 and TRBJ2-2, with 8 bases matching TRBD2. V shed 5 bases and J 7 bases; nucleotides not matched to a gene: 3. The CDR3 extends over 13 amino acids. Germline-derived CDR1 and CDR2 are SNHLY and FYNNEI. CDR3 residues: CASSTLAGGELFF. The CDR3 nucleotides are TGTGCCAGCAGTACCCTAGCGGGCGGGGAGCTGTTTTTT.

The chain is built from TRBV4-1 and TRBJ2-1, with D perhaps being TRBD1 or TRBD2 (5 bases each). The CDR3 has 14 amino acids. The germline gives CDR1 MGHRA, CDR2 YSYEKL. Deletions cut 3 bases from V and 2 bases from J, with 8 bases between. CDR3 region: CASSQGPTYNEQFF. As DNA, the CDR3 is TGCGCCAGCAGCCAGGGACCCACCTACAATGAGCAGTTCTTC.

V and J are TRBV28 and TRBJ1-1, with a weak D call TRBD1 (5 bases). CDR1 is MDHEN, CDR2 SYDVKM, per germline. There are 15 residues in the CDR3. Trimming left V 6 bases short and J 2 bases short, with 16 bases between. CDR3 amino acids: CASSRAGTLNTEAFF. The CDR3 coding sequence is TGTGCCAGCAGCAGGGCCGGGACCTTAAACACTGAAGCTTTCTTT.

The chain carries TRBV11-2 and TRBJ2-7; 13 positions match TRBD2. After removal of 5 bases from V and 4 bases from J, the junction contained 2 bases not matched to a gene. This CDR3 region has 14 residues. CDR1 and CDR2 (germline): SGHAT, FQNNGV. The CDR3 sequence is CASSATSGGYEQYF. DNA for the CDR3: TGTGCCAGCAGCGCGACTAGCGGGGGGTACGAGCAGTACTTC.

This chain connects TRBV7-2 to TRBJ2-5; no firm D call. The V gene lost 3 bases and the J gene lost 5 bases, with 10 bases spanning the gap. The CDR3 runs 13 residues. Germline CDR1 SGHTA, CDR2 FQGNSA. The DNA for the CDR3 is TGTGCCAGCAGCTTGATGCTGGTGGAGACCCAGTACTTC. This gives the protein CASSLMLVETQYF.

This clone has a handful of counts. This sequence joins TRBV7-9 and TRBJ2-2; D is ambiguous. The CDR3 runs 16 residues. Germline lookup yields CDR1 SEHNR and CDR2 FQNEAQ (reference sequence). Trimming removed 5 bases at V and 0 bases at J, with 13 bases between. In DNA form, the CDR3 reads TGTGCCAGCAGCGGAAGTTATTTCGCGAACACCGGGGAGCTGTTTTTT. It yields the protein CASSGSYFANTGELFF.

V gene TRBV15 combines with J gene TRBJ2-7; tentatively, D is TRBD2 (6 bases). Between the trimmed V and J ends, which lost 2 bases and 0 bases, there was a span of 11 bases. Looked up from germline, CDR1 is LNHNV and CDR2 is YYDKDF (reference sequence). This CDR3 contains 15 residues. The CDR3 region is CATSRSSGYSYEQYF. The CDR3 bases are TGTGCCACCAGCAGATCAAGCGGGTACTCCTACGAGCAGTACTTC.